These 27 T cell receptor beta chains came from one sample sequenced in a study of cytomegalovirus exposure and HLA in healthy donors. In the PCR, 60 Vbeta and 13 Jbeta primers were used. Profiled with immunoSEQ multiplex PCR; TCRdb holds only in-frame clones, not every one. The table shows roughly 170,000 clones, with 77% occurring only once. The sequencing input was PBMCs. These receptors were collected from a woman aged 25-40 years in good health and CMV-seropositive.

The chain recombines TRBV15 with TRBJ2-7, with 7 nucleotides matching TRBD2. CDR3 size: 17 residues. Germline-derived CDR1 and CDR2 are LNHNV and YYDKDF (reference sequence). Trimming cost V 3 bases and J 1 base; bases outside gene matches: 12. CDR3 coding DNA: TGTGCCACCAGCAGGGTCCGGGGCGGGACTACGTCCTACGAGCAGTACTTC. It encodes CATSRVRGGTTSYEQYF.

This clone was seen a handful of times. The chain has TRBV4-3 and TRBJ2-1; TRBD2 might be the D (5 bases). Per the germline V gene, CDR1 is LGHNA and CDR2 is YSLEER. This CDR3 comprises 14 residues. V lost 0 bases and J 5 bases, leaving 8 bases between the germline ends. DNA of the CDR3: TGCGCCAGCAGCCAAGATCTCGGGGACAATGAGCAGTTCTTC. The encoded protein is CASSQDLGDNEQFF.

CDR3: CASSQEAGGGNEQFF. CDR3 bases: TGCGCCAGCAGCCAAGAGGCGGGAGGGGGCAATGAGCAGTTCTTC. The rearrangement uses TRBV4-3 and TRBJ2-1, with TRBD2 matching over 9 bases. V shed 0 bases, J shed 6 bases, and the junction held 3 bases outside the gene matches. Per the germline V gene, CDR1 is LGHNA and CDR2 is YSLEER. The CDR3 spans 15 residues.

In DNA, the CDR3 is TGTGCCAGCAGCTTAGCCCGGGACAGGGTTTACGAGCAGTACTTC. This encodes CASSLARDRVYEQYF. The genes are TRBV11-2 and TRBJ2-7; TRBD1 aligns across 9 bases. Germline CDR1 reads SGHAT; CDR2 reads FQNNGV. After removal of 1 base from V and 4 bases from J, the junction contained 5 bases not matched to a gene. The CDR3 is 15 amino acids.

The chain recombines TRBV2 with TRBJ1-5; tentatively, D is TRBD1 (6 bases). There are 14 residues in the CDR3. The germline CDR1 and CDR2 sequences are SNHLY and FYNNEI. Trimming stripped 5 bases from V and 8 bases from J, with 16 bases between. DNA for the CDR3: TGTGCCAGCAGTAAGCTAGGGACACTTGAGCCCCAGCATTTT. Translation gives CASSKLGTLEPQHF.

CDR3 sequence reads: CASSLEQGHQPQHF. As DNA, the CDR3 is TGCGCCAGCAGCTTGGAACAGGGCCATCAGCCCCAGCATTTT. The chain joins TRBV5-1 to TRBJ1-5; a weak D match, TRBD1 (6 bases). V lost 0 bases to trimming and J lost 5 bases, with 9 bases between them. The CDR3 loop spans 14 amino acids. Per the germline V gene, CDR1 is SGHRS and CDR2 is YFSETQ.

The J gene is TRBJ2-2, the V gene TRBV11-1; a weak D match, TRBD2 (5 bases). The germline V and J ends were trimmed by 3 bases and 6 bases, with 5 bases remaining between them. Germline V gene lookup returns CDR1 SGHAT and CDR2 FQDESV (reference sequence). This CDR3 has 12 residues. The CDR3 here is CASSLEAGELFF. CDR3 coding DNA: TGTGCCAGCAGCTTGGAGGCCGGGGAGCTGTTTTTT.

Of note for this clone: Other DNA sequences in the sample encode the same CDR3. The CDR3 region has the DNA TGTGCCAGCAGTTTAGGGACTAGCGGCTACGAGCAGTACTTC. It specifies CASSLGTSGYEQYF. The chain has TRBV27 and TRBJ2-7, with 11 bases identical to TRBD2. Losses at the gene ends were 2 bases for V and 3 bases for J; bases not matched to a gene: 0. This CDR3 has 14 amino acids. Germline lookup yields CDR1 MNHEY and CDR2 SMNVEV (reference sequence).

The chain is built from TRBV10-3 and TRBJ2-5; D is unresolved. The CDR3 runs to 11 residues. Germline-derived CDR1 and CDR2 are ENHRY and SYGVKD. The ends were cut back, 3 bases at V and 5 bases at J, with 4 bases in the middle. DNA of the CDR3: TGTGCCATCAGTGACCCGGAGACCCAGTACTTC. Amino acids: CAISDPETQYF.

The chain employs TRBV19 and TRBJ2-5, with a weak D call TRBD1 (6 bases). Between the trimmed V and J ends, which lost 1 base and 5 bases, there was a span of 11 bases. This CDR3 is built from 14 residues. CDR1 is LNHDA and CDR2 is SQIVND in the germline V gene (reference sequence). In DNA form, the CDR3 reads TGTGCCAGTAGTATAGGCAGGGGTAGTGAGACCCAGTACTTC. Translation gives CASSIGRGSETQYF. Filled out from reference TRBV19 and TRBJ2-5, the complete variable domain reads DGGITQSPKYLFRKEGQNVTLSCEQNLNHDAMYWYRQDPGQGLRLIYYSQIVNDFQKGDIAEGYSVSREKKESFPLTVTSAQKNPTAFYLCASSIGRGSETQYFGPGTRLLVL.

This clone has a handful of counts. The chain couples TRBV19 to TRBJ2-7, with TRBD2 identical over 8 bases. Germline V gene sequence: CDR1 LNHDA, CDR2 SQIVND (reference sequence). Unmatched junction bases numbered 2, after V lost 3 bases and J lost 1 base. The CDR3 is 14 amino acids. The chain's CDR3 is CASSMASGSYEQYF. In DNA form, the CDR3 reads TGTGCCAGTAGTATGGCTAGCGGGTCCTACGAGCAGTACTTC.

This clone was counted once. This chain uses TRBV30 with TRBJ2-7; 10 bases align to TRBD1. The CDR3 runs to 13 residues. V trimming: 5 bases; J trimming: 7 bases; junction bases outside the gene matches: 8. Germline V gene lookup returns CDR1 GTSNPN and CDR2 SVGIG (reference sequence). In nucleotides, the CDR3 is TGTGCCTGGTTTCGACAGGGGGCGAGGGAGCAGTACTTC. Translated: CAWFRQGAREQYF.

The rearrangement joins TRBV6-5 to TRBJ2-7; 7 bases are shared with TRBD2. Germline trimming cut 2 bases from V and 6 bases from J; bases unmatched to any gene: 4. The germline V gene encodes CDR1 MNHEY and CDR2 SVGAGI. The CDR3 runs 13 residues. CDR3 protein: CASSYRGRGEQYF. Written as DNA, the CDR3 is TGTGCCAGCAGTTACCGGGGGAGGGGCGAGCAGTACTTC.

For this clone: Germline is not matched at one junction end, which may reflect a read error. The chain couples TRBV14 to TRBJ2-1; no reliable D call. The CDR3 totals 16 residues. The germline V gene has CDR1 SGHDN and CDR2 FVKESK. CDR3 region: CASSQDRRSSYNEQFF. CDR3 nucleotide sequence: TGTGCCAGCAGTCAAGATCGTAGGAGCTCCTACAATGAGCAGTTCTTC.

This chain connects TRBV18 to TRBJ2-3, with 12 bases matching TRBD2. CDR3 length: 16 amino acids. V was clipped by 6 bases and J by 0 bases; unmatched bases: 4. Germline V gene data show CDR1 as KGHSH and CDR2 as LQKENI. CDR3: CASSRGTSGSTDTQYF. The CDR3 DNA reads as TGTGCCAGCTCTCGGGGGACTAGCGGGAGCACAGATACGCAGTATTTT. The full variable domain, its missing parts supplied by reference TRBV18 and TRBJ2-3, is NAGVMQNPRHLVRRRGQEARLRCSPMKGHSHVYWYRQLPEEGLKFMVYLQKENIIDESGMPKERFSAEFPKEGPSILRIQQVVRGDSAAYFCASSRGTSGSTDTQYFGPGTRLTVL.

This chain connects TRBV19 to TRBJ2-7; 13 bases match TRBD2. Trimming cost V 7 bases and J 6 bases; bases outside gene matches: 6. The germline gives CDR1 LNHDA, CDR2 SQIVND (reference sequence). The CDR3 runs 14 residues. CDR3 nucleotides: TGTGCCAGTACCACTAGCGGGAGGGCCGGCGAGCAGTACTTC. Translation: CASTTSGRAGEQYF.

V usage is TRBV5-1 and J usage is TRBJ1-4, with 9 bases lining up with TRBD1. With 0 bases clipped from V and 8 bases from J, the junction kept 17 bases outside the gene matches. This CDR3 comprises 19 residues. Germline V gene sequence: CDR1 SGHRS, CDR2 YFSETQ. CDR3 DNA sequence: TGCGCCAGCAGCTTGGATGGCGGGACAGGGTATGACATCGGAGAAAAACTGTTTTTT. This translates into CASSLDGGTGYDIGEKLFF. Looking up the rest from reference TRBV5-1 and TRBJ1-4 gives the full variable domain: KAGVTQTPRYLIKTRGQQVTLSCSPISGHRSVSWYQQTPGQGLQFLFEYFSETQRNKGNFPGRFSGRQFSNSRSEMNVSTLELGDSALYLCASSLDGGTGYDIGEKLFFGSGTQLSVL.

The chain has TRBV10-2 and TRBJ1-5, with 9 bases fitting TRBD1. The J segment lost 10 bases and the V segment lost 0 bases, leaving 4 bases of the junction unmatched. Germline V gene data show CDR1 as WSHSY and CDR2 as SAAADI. CDR3 length: 14 residues. CDR3 nucleotide sequence: TGCGCCAGCAGTGAGTCGCGGACAGGGGTACCCCAGCATTTT. Its translation: CASSESRTGVPQHF.

This chain links TRBV4-2 with TRBJ1-2; a possible D gene is TRBD1 (5 bases). The CDR3 spans 17 residues. Trimming removed 3 bases at V and 0 bases at J, with 17 bases between. Germline lookup yields CDR1 LGHNA and CDR2 YNFKEQ. In DNA, the CDR3 is TGTGCCAGCAGCCACCCCGGGGGGACGGGCGCTAACTATGGCTACACCTTC. Its translation: CASSHPGGTGANYGYTF.

This chain uses TRBV6-5 with TRBJ2-5; D is perhaps TRBD1 (6 bases). V lost 2 bases and J 4 bases, leaving 14 bases between the germline ends. The CDR3 sequence is 15 residues long. In germline, CDR1 is MNHEY, CDR2 SVGAGI. The chain's CDR3 is CASSYLPGVIETQYF. The CDR3 coding sequence is TGTGCCAGCAGTTACCTTCCAGGGGTCATAGAGACCCAGTACTTC.

This rearrangement joins TRBV30 to TRBJ1-5, with 8 bases fitting TRBD1. Germline V CDR1 and CDR2: GTSNPN, SVGIG (reference sequence). Trimming at V came to 0 bases and at J to 1 base, leaving 11 bases not matched to a gene. The CDR3 is 18 amino acids. Here the CDR3 reads CAWSVDRAFQLSNQPQHF. As DNA, the CDR3 is TGTGCCTGGAGTGTGGACAGGGCCTTCCAGCTCAGCAATCAGCCCCAGCATTTT. The entire variable domain, with the rest obtained from reference TRBV30 and TRBJ1-5, is as follows: SQTIHQWPATLVQPVGSPLSLECTVEGTSNPNLYWYRQAAGRGLQLLFYSVGIGQISSEVPQNLSASRPQDRQFILSSKKLLLSDSGFYLCAWSVDRAFQLSNQPQHFGDGTRLSIL.

The chain joins TRBV14 to TRBJ2-5, with D possibly TRBD1 on 5 matching bases. The CDR3 length is 18 residues. The V gene's germline CDR1 is SGHDN and CDR2 FVKESK. V was trimmed by 2 bases and J by 2 bases, leaving 21 bases between them. The CDR3 protein is CASSQTVSDRAIQETQYF. The CDR3, as DNA: TGTGCCAGCAGCCAAACCGTCTCCGACAGAGCCATACAAGAGACCCAGTACTTC.

This chain connects TRBV30 to TRBJ1-1; 8 bases align to TRBD1. Trimming took 5 bases from V and 0 from J; bases not matched to a gene: 2. The CDR3 is made up of 13 amino acids. Germline V gene sequence: CDR1 GTSNPN, CDR2 SVGIG (reference sequence). This chain's CDR3 is CAWDRGLNTEAFF. The DNA for the CDR3 is TGTGCCTGGGACAGGGGACTGAACACTGAAGCTTTCTTT.

The chain carries TRBV10-3 and TRBJ1-2; 7 bases match TRBD1. Germline V lookup: CDR1 ENHRY, CDR2 SYGVKD. The CDR3 consists of 13 residues. Trimming removed 6 bases from V and 1 base from J; junction bases left unmatched: 2. CDR3 sequence: CAISRDSNYGYTF. DNA of the CDR3: TGTGCCATCAGCCGGGACAGTAACTATGGCTACACCTTC.

The CDR3 DNA reads as TGTGCCAGCAGCTTAGCGGGGCAGGGGGTACAGCCCCAGCATTTT. It translates to CASSLAGQGVQPQHF. The chain carries TRBV7-8 and TRBJ1-5; 7 bases line up with TRBD1. J was trimmed by 7 bases and V by 0 bases; bases with no gene match: 6. This CDR3 has 15 amino acids. Looked up from germline, CDR1 is SGHVS and CDR2 is FQNEAQ. Full variable domain (outside the CDR3, taken from reference TRBV7-8 and TRBJ1-5): GAGVSQSPRYKVAKRGQDVALRCDPISGHVSLFWYQQALGQGPEFLTYFQNEAQLDKSGLPSDRFFAERPEGSVSTLKIQRTQQEDSAVYLCASSLAGQGVQPQHFGDGTRLSIL.

This chain links TRBV5-1 with TRBJ2-7, with TRBD1 identical over 8 bases. The CDR3 is made up of 16 amino acids. Germline lookup yields CDR1 SGHRS and CDR2 YFSETQ. Germline trimming cut 4 bases from V and 9 bases from J; bases unmatched to any gene: 18. CDR3 DNA sequence: TGCGCCAGCAGCCTGGAGGGACAGGTCGCCATTATCGGGCAGTACTTC. Its translation is CASSLEGQVAIIGQYF.

The count of this clone is one. This chain uses TRBV9 with TRBJ2-2; maybe TRBD1 (5 bases). The length of the CDR3 is 13 residues. The germline CDR1 and CDR2 sequences are SGDLS and YYNGEE. V lost 0 bases, J lost 5 bases, and 5 bases lay in between. The CDR3 sequence is CASSVEGTGELFF. DNA for the CDR3: TGTGCCAGCAGCGTAGAGGGGACCGGGGAGCTGTTTTTT.